Sequencing of this TCR beta chain was carried out in a study of control samples from healthy donors and cancer patients. Sequencing was performed with immunoSEQ multiplex PCR; in TCRdb, only in-frame clones are kept and a portion is missing. Of 100,000 to 150,000 clones listed, approximately 90% are singletons. The germline CDR1 and CDR2 sequences are MNHNY and SVGAGI (reference sequence). Trimming shortened V by 7 bases and J by 3 bases, and 10 bases separated the two germline ends. The length of the CDR3 is 14 residues. The specimen sequenced was blood. The TCR sequence derives from a man between 18 and 29 years old in good health. V and J are TRBV6-6 and TRBJ2-6; D might be TRBD2 (5 bases). In DNA form, the CDR3 reads TGTGCCAGCACCTTCGGGAATGGGGCCAACGTCCTGACTTTC. Translation gives CASTFGNGANVLTF.